These 9 T cell receptor beta chains were sequenced from one sample in a study of radiotherapy plus CTLA-4 blockade in lung cancer. The data were produced by immunoSEQ multiplex PCR, yet TCRdb's version contains in-frame clones alone and is incomplete. Of about 98,000 clones detected, around 83% appear once; the ten largest clones hold under 4%. Sample: peripheral blood, taken from a patient treated with radiotherapy plus ipilimumab. The receptors derive from a human donor with non-small cell lung cancer who had a partial response to radiotherapy plus ipilimumab.

This clone was detected only once. Different DNA sequences within this sample yield the same CDR3. The chain uses TRBV7-3 and TRBJ2-1; TRBD2 agrees at 12 bases. This CDR3 contains 15 residues. The germline V gene encodes CDR1 SGHTA and CDR2 FQGTGA. Germline trimming cut 5 bases from V and 3 bases from J; bases unmatched to any gene: 2. The CDR3 is CASSGGLAGYNEQFF. CDR3 sequence (DNA): TGTGCCAGCAGCGGGGGACTAGCGGGCTACAATGAGCAGTTCTTC.

On this clone: The same CDR3 can be traced to other DNA sequences in this sample. The rearrangement joins TRBV6-6 to TRBJ2-5, with 7 bases that match TRBD1. There are 15 residues in the CDR3. V shed 5 bases, J shed 5 bases, and the junction held 11 bases outside the gene matches. Germline V gene sequence: CDR1 MNHNY, CDR2 SVGAGI (reference sequence). DNA for the CDR3: TGTGCCAGCAGTGGTGGGACAGCTCCCCCGGAGACCCAGTACTTC. Translating gives CASSGGTAPPETQYF.

A word on this clone: Compared with germline, one end of the junction differs, possibly owing to a read error. V gene TRBV27 combines with J gene TRBJ2-4, with 7 bases that match TRBD1. Germline-derived CDR1 and CDR2 are MNHEY and SMNVEV (reference sequence). This CDR3 spans 16 amino acids. The CDR3 sequence: CASSRGTASSKSIQYF. As DNA, the CDR3 is TGTGCCAGCAGTAGAGGGACAGCCAGTTCCAAAAGCATTCAGTACTTC.

The rearrangement joins TRBV11-3 to TRBJ2-7; 10 nucleotides match TRBD2. Germline trimming cut 5 bases from V and 9 bases from J; bases unmatched to any gene: 10. The CDR3 runs to 14 residues. CDR1 SGHNT and CDR2 YENEEA come from the germline V gene. The CDR3 region is CASSPTSGALRQYF. CDR3 DNA: TGTGCCAGCAGCCCCACTAGCGGGGCCCTTCGGCAGTACTTC.

This rearrangement joins TRBV7-2 to TRBJ1-5; D possibly corresponds to TRBD1 (6 bases). CDR1 and CDR2 (germline): SGHTA, FQGNSA. This CDR3 is 15 amino acids long. Deletions cut 1 base from V and 6 bases from J, with 13 bases between. The CDR3 DNA reads TGTGCCAGCAGCTTAGAAGGGGGAAGGAGTCAGCCCCAGCATTTT. Translating it yields CASSLEGGRSQPQHF.

The genes are TRBV7-2 and TRBJ2-6; 9 nucleotides line up with TRBD1. The CDR3 length is 16 residues. The V and J ends lost 5 bases and 3 bases, in that order; junction bases with no gene match: 5. Per germline, CDR1 SGHTA and CDR2 FQGNSA. The CDR3 protein is CASSIHRGLGANVLTF. The CDR3 nucleotides are TGTGCCAGCAGCATCCACAGGGGGCTTGGGGCCAACGTCCTGACTTTC.

This rearrangement joins TRBV6-5 to TRBJ1-5; 11 bases are a match to TRBD1. CDR1 is MNHEY, CDR2 SVGAGI, per germline. The J segment lost 2 bases and the V segment lost 6 bases, leaving 3 bases of the junction unmatched. The CDR3 has 15 amino acids. The chain's CDR3 is CASSPGQGGNQPQHF. The CDR3 DNA sequence: TGTGCCAGCAGCCCGGGACAGGGGGGCAATCAGCCCCAGCATTTT.

In the case of this clone: One end of the junction does not line up with germline, which may come from a read error. The chain is built from TRBV2 and TRBJ1-4; D ambiguous. This CDR3 contains 15 residues. Germline CDR1 and CDR2: SNHLY and FYNNEI. DNA for the CDR3: TGTGCCAGCAGTGACACGCGGTCAACTAATGAAAAACTGTCTTTT. Translation gives CASSDTRSTNEKLSF.

This rearrangement joins TRBV7-9 to TRBJ1-5, with a weak D call TRBD1 (5 bases). Germline CDR1 SEHNR, CDR2 FQNEAQ (reference sequence). This CDR3 region has 15 residues. Deletions cut 1 base from V and 4 bases from J, with 11 bases between. The CDR3 DNA reads as TGTGCCAGCAGCTTAGACGGGGGGGGGAATCAGCCCCAGCATTTT. The encoded protein is CASSLDGGGNQPQHF.